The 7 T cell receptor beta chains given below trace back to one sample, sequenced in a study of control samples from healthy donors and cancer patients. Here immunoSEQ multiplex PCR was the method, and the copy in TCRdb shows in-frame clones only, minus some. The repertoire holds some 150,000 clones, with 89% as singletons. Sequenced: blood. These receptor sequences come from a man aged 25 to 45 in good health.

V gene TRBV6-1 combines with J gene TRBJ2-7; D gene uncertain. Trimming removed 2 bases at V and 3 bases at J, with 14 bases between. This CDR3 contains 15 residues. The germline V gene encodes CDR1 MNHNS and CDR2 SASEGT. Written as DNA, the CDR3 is TGTGCCAGCAGTGAAACCCCTCGGAGCGTCTACGAGCAGTACTTC. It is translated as CASSETPRSVYEQYF.

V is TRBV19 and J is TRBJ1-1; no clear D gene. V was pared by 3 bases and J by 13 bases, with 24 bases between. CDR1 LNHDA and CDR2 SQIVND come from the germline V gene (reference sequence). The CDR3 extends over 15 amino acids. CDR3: CASSIVAAGGSNFFF. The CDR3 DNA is TGTGCCAGTAGTATTGTTGCCGCGGGCGGCAGTAACTTTTTCTTT.

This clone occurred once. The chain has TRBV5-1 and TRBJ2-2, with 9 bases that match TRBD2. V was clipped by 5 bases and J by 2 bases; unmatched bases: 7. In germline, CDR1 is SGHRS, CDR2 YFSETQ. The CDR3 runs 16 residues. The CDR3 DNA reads TGCGCCAGCAGAGGGATAGCGGGAGCAAACACCGGGGAGCTGTTTTTT. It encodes CASRGIAGANTGELFF.

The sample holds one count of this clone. The CDR3 bases are TGTGCCAGCAGTTACCCCGGGACAGGAGATCAGCCCCAGCATTTT. Its protein product is CASSYPGTGDQPQHF. This chain connects TRBV6-6 to TRBJ1-5; the match to TRBD1 covers 8 bases. CDR1 MNHNY and CDR2 SVGAGI come from the germline V gene (reference sequence). The CDR3 covers 15 residues. Germline trimming cut 2 bases from V and 5 bases from J; bases unmatched to any gene: 5.

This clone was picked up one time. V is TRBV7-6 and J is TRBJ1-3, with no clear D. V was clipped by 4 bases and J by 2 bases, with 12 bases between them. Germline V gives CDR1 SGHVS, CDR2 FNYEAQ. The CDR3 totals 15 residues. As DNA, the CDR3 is TGTGCCAGCAGCTCAACCGGGTCGACTGGAAACACCATATATTTT. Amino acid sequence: CASSSTGSTGNTIYF.

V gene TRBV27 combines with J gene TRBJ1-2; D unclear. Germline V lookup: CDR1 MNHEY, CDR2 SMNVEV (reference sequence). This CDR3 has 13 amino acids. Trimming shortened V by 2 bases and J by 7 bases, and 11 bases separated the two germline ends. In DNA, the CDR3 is TGTGCCAGCAGTTTAGGTATGCCTGGTGGCTACACCTTC. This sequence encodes CASSLGMPGGYTF.

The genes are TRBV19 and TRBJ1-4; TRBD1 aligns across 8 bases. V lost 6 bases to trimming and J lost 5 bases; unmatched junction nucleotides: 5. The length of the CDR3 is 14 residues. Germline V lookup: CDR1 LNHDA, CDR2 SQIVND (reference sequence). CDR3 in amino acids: CASRQGAWNEKLFF. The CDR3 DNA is TGTGCCAGTAGGCAGGGGGCTTGGAATGAAAAACTGTTTTTT.